This T cell receptor (beta chain) was identified in a study of shared clonotypes between healthy human individuals. Several immunoSEQ plates received, in even portions, the genomic DNA of each subset. This table comes from immunoSEQ multiplex PCR, and its TCRdb copy is limited to in-frame clones, with some not included. Of more than 2 million clones in the sample, about 95% were seen once. Cells designated naive CD8 were CD45RO-negative and were positively selected for CCR7, with terminally differentiated effector memory CD45RA+ cells excluded. In germline, CDR1 is KGHSY, CDR2 FQNENV. The CDR3 is 15 residues long. V lost 4 bases to trimming and J lost 0 bases, with 13 bases between them.

This sequence originates from a young man in good health. Sequencing was carried out using naive CD8+ T cells sorted from blood. This chain connects TRBV16 to TRBJ2-7; D is ambiguous. CDR3 in amino acids: CASSPIVTASYEQYF. DNA of the CDR3: TGTGCCAGCAGCCCAATTGTAACAGCCTCCTACGAGCAGTACTTC.